The 25 T cell receptor beta chains given below trace back to one sample, sequenced in a study of CD8 T cells in ankylosing spondylitis. One entry per CDR3 protein, called by TCRdb with MiXCR from the 5' RACE reads. Among under 200,000 distinct CDR3 sequences, over 10% were seen once, and the ten largest hold 11%. Input material: blood, either unsorted or a sorted T cell fraction (not recorded which). These receptors all come from a female donor with ankylosing spondylitis or in good health (not recorded which).

This clonotype was counted between two and nine times. The chain joins TRBV11-3 to TRBJ2-1, with 9 positions matching TRBD2. CDR1 SGHNT and CDR2 YENEEA come from the germline V gene. The trim removed 3 bases at V and 8 bases at J, leaving 14 bases unmatched. CDR3 length equals 17 residues. The CDR3 region has the DNA TGTGCCAGCAGCTTTTATTTAGCGGGAGTAATAGCGGATGAGCAGTTCTTC. As protein: CASSFYLAGVIADEQFF.

The chain combines TRBV9 with TRBJ2-5; D not certain. Germline values: CDR1 SGDLS, CDR2 YYNGEE. V shed 3 bases and J shed 3 bases, with 6 bases lying between them. The CDR3 loop spans 12 amino acids. The CDR3, as DNA: TGTGCCAGCAGCGCTATGGAAGAGACCCAGTACTTC. Translation gives CASSAMEETQYF. The full variable domain, with the rest looked up from reference TRBV9 and TRBJ2-5, is DSGVTQTPKHLITATGQRVTLRCSPRSGDLSVYWYQQSLDQGLQFLIQYYNGEERAKGNILERFSAQQFPDLHSELNLSSLELGDSALYFCASSAMEETQYFGPGTRLLVL.

This sequence joins TRBV5-4 and TRBJ2-7, with D possibly TRBD2 on 6 matching bases. Trimming stripped 1 base from V and 0 bases from J, with 8 bases between. The CDR3 runs 14 residues. In germline, CDR1 is SGHNT, CDR2 YYREEE (reference sequence). In nucleotides, the CDR3 is TGTGCCAGCAGCTTGCGGGAGAGCTCCTACGAGCAGTACTTC. It translates to CASSLRESSYEQYF.

Ten or more counts support this clonotype. The CDR3 reads CASSPGGRQPQHF. CDR3 nucleotides: TGCGCCAGCAGCCCGGGGGGCCGGCAGCCCCAGCATTTT. The chain has TRBV4-3 and TRBJ1-5; TRBD1 might be the D (6 bases). Germline V lookup: CDR1 LGHNA, CDR2 YSLEER. The CDR3 runs to 13 residues. The V gene lost 4 bases and the J gene lost 7 bases, with 11 bases spanning the gap.

This clonotype was counted many times. The V call is TRBV20-1, the J call TRBJ2-7; no clear D gene. Trimming shortened V by 3 bases and J by 5 bases, and 14 bases separated the two germline ends. The CDR3 consists of 13 residues. Germline assignment: CDR1 DFQATT and CDR2 SNEGSKA (reference sequence). The CDR3 coding sequence is TGCAGTGCTAGGGATGGCATGTCCGACGAGCAGTACTTC. This gives the protein CSARDGMSDEQYF.

This clonotype was found a few times. The rearrangement links TRBV20-1 to TRBJ2-5; 7 positions match TRBD1. Germline CDR1 DFQATT, CDR2 SNEGSKA (reference sequence). Unmatched junction bases numbered 8, after V lost 5 bases and J lost 2 bases. This CDR3 has 14 residues. The CDR3 nucleotides read TGCAGTGCTGCCCTGGGACAGCTTCAAGAGACCCAGTACTTC. Protein product: CSAALGQLQETQYF.

This chain joins TRBV19 and TRBJ2-7; 8 positions match TRBD1. The V gene end was trimmed by 5 bases and the J gene end by 7 bases; junction bases not matched to a gene: 16. The CDR3 covers 16 residues. Looked up from germline, CDR1 is LNHDA and CDR2 is SQIVND (reference sequence). Here the CDR3 DNA reads TGTGCCAGTAGTCTTGGAAGGACAGGGACCCCGCGGGAGCAGTACTTC. Amino acid sequence: CASSLGRTGTPREQYF.

This clonotype was counted many times. J is TRBJ2-1 and V is TRBV7-8, with D perhaps given as TRBD1 or TRBD2 (5 bases each). The CDR3 is made up of 13 amino acids. Germline V lookup: CDR1 SGHVS, CDR2 FQNEAQ. V was cut by 7 bases and J by 10 bases, with 17 bases left in between. CDR3 in DNA: TGTGCCAGCAACCAACAGTTGGGGGAAGAGCAGTTCTTC. Protein sequence: CASNQQLGEEQFF.

This clonotype has a handful of counts. The CDR3 DNA follows: TGTGCCAGCAGCTTAGACATCTCTTCCTACAATGAGCAGTTCTTC. Residues: CASSLDISSYNEQFF. The chain carries TRBV7-2 and TRBJ2-1; D gene uncertain. Germline V CDR1 and CDR2: SGHTA, FQGNSA. With 1 base removed from V and 1 base from J, the gap between germline ends came to 8 bases. The CDR3 has 15 amino acids. Variable domain in full (rest from reference TRBV7-2 and TRBJ2-1): GAGVSQSPSNKVTEKGKDVELRCDPISGHTALYWYRQSLGQGLEFLIYFQGNSAPDKSGLPSDRFSAERTGGSVSTLTIQRTQQEDSAVYLCASSLDISSYNEQFFGPGTRLTVL.

This clonotype was detected ten times or more. The chain combines TRBV24-1 with TRBJ2-2; a possible D gene is TRBD1 (5 bases). This CDR3 is 14 amino acids long. Per germline, CDR1 KGHDR and CDR2 SFDVKD. Trimming took 9 bases from V and 1 from J, leaving 11 bases between them. In DNA, the CDR3 is TGTGCCACCGGCAGAGGACAGAACACCGGGGAGCTGTTTTTT. Residues: CATGRGQNTGELFF.

Many counts were recorded for this clonotype. The V gene is TRBV7-2, the J gene TRBJ2-7; 8 bases match TRBD2. Germline values: CDR1 SGHTA, CDR2 FQGNSA. The V gene end was trimmed by 3 bases and the J gene end by 1 base; junction bases not matched to a gene: 2. CDR3 length: 14 residues. The CDR3, as DNA: TGTGCCAGCAGCTTTACTAGCGGTTCCTACGAGCAGTACTTC. Protein product: CASSFTSGSYEQYF.

This chain uses TRBV7-2 with TRBJ2-7; TRBD1 agrees at 9 bases. The CDR3 totals 15 residues. Trimming cost V 1 base and J 1 base; bases outside gene matches: 2. Germline CDR1 and CDR2: SGHTA and FQGNSA. Written as DNA, the CDR3 is TGTGCCAGCAGCTTAGGTGGGACAGGGTCCTACGAGCAGTACTTC. Amino acid sequence: CASSLGGTGSYEQYF.

The table lists this clonotype with many counts. The chain combines TRBV7-9 with TRBJ2-7; 11 bases agree with TRBD2. V lost 5 bases, J lost 5 bases, and 2 bases stayed unmatched. CDR1 and CDR2 from the germline V gene are SEHNR and FQNEAQ (reference sequence). The CDR3 contains 13 residues. The chain's CDR3 is CASSHSGRDEQYF. CDR3 sequence (DNA): TGTGCCAGCAGCCATAGCGGGAGGGACGAGCAGTACTTC.

This clonotype was found many times. The chain combines TRBV15 with TRBJ2-1, with 9 positions matching TRBD2. The CDR3 length is 15 residues. The germline V gene has CDR1 LNHNV and CDR2 YYDKDF (reference sequence). The trim removed 0 bases at V and 10 bases at J, leaving 7 bases unmatched. The chain's CDR3 is CATSRDVGLAAEQFF. The CDR3, as DNA: TGTGCCACCAGCAGAGATGTGGGACTAGCAGCCGAGCAGTTCTTC.

This clonotype was detected many times. The chain combines TRBV6-1 with TRBJ2-7; 14 nucleotides match TRBD2. The V gene's germline CDR1 is MNHNS and CDR2 SASEGT. The CDR3 contains 17 residues. The V and J ends lost 7 bases and 3 bases, in that order; junction bases with no gene match: 11. CDR3 region: CASTIVGGLAGDYEQYF. As DNA, the CDR3 is TGTGCCAGCACGATTGTAGGGGGACTAGCGGGAGACTACGAGCAGTACTTC.

This clonotype has a count of ten or more. This chain joins TRBV9 and TRBJ2-2; 10 nucleotides match TRBD2. V was clipped by 4 bases and J by 1 base; unmatched bases: 10. CDR1 is SGDLS and CDR2 is YYNGEE in the germline V gene. This CDR3 has 18 amino acids. CDR3 amino acids: CASSPRGLAAWNTGELFF. CDR3 nucleotide sequence: TGTGCCAGCAGCCCGAGAGGACTAGCGGCCTGGAACACCGGGGAGCTGTTTTTT.

The chain uses TRBV5-1 and TRBJ2-7, with D perhaps matching TRBD2 (6 bases). Germline V gene sequence: CDR1 SGHRS, CDR2 YFSETQ. The CDR3 spans 16 residues. Trimming removed 3 bases from V and 2 bases from J, with 18 bases in between. The DNA of the CDR3 is TGCGCCAGCAGCTCGGGACTTACAGGACCTACCTACGAGCAGTACTTC. Its translation is CASSSGLTGPTYEQYF. Drawing the rest from reference TRBV5-1 and TRBJ2-7, the complete variable domain is KAGVTQTPRYLIKTRGQQVTLSCSPISGHRSVSWYQQTPGQGLQFLFEYFSETQRNKGNFPGRFSGRQFSNSRSEMNVSTLELGDSALYLCASSSGLTGPTYEQYFGPGTRLTVT.

This clonotype was seen repeatedly, ten times or more. The chain combines TRBV20-1 with TRBJ2-2; 10 bases map to TRBD2. Germline V gene data show CDR1 as DFQATT and CDR2 as SNEGSKA (reference sequence). The CDR3 is 15 residues long. V was pared by 3 bases and J by 6 bases, with 7 bases of the junction left unmatched. CDR3 DNA sequence: TGCAGTGCTAGGAGCCTAGCGGGAGAGGCCGGGGAGCTGTTTTTT. Protein: CSARSLAGEAGELFF.

This clonotype was observed a few times. The chain employs TRBV7-2 and TRBJ2-5; TRBD2 agrees at 8 bases. V dropped 3 bases and J dropped 2; count of bases not matched to a gene: 5. This CDR3 has 15 residues. CDR1 and CDR2 from the germline V gene are SGHTA and FQGNSA. CDR3 sequence reads: CASSLMIAGQETQYF. For the CDR3, the DNA is TGTGCCAGCAGCTTGATGATAGCGGGGCAAGAGACCCAGTACTTC.

This clonotype has ten or more counts. CDR3 in DNA: TGTGCCAGCAGCTTAGGTTCGACTAGCGGATCCACAGATACGCAGTATTTT. Encoded protein: CASSLGSTSGSTDTQYF. This sequence joins TRBV7-8 and TRBJ2-3; 9 nucleotides align to TRBD2. The V gene end was trimmed by 1 base and the J gene end by 2 bases; junction bases not matched to a gene: 7. Per germline, CDR1 SGHVS and CDR2 FQNEAQ. The CDR3 has 17 amino acids.

This clonotype was observed at least ten times. V is TRBV12-3 or TRBV12-4 and J is TRBJ1-2; no clear D gene. The V and J ends lost 4 bases and 2 bases respectively, with 8 bases between them. The CDR3 runs to 13 residues. The CDR3 here is CASSSGPNYGYTF. For the CDR3, the DNA is TGTGCCAGCAGTTCCGGCCCCAACTATGGCTACACCTTC.

This clonotype came up many times. This sequence joins TRBV27 and TRBJ2-1; 10 bases align to TRBD2. Trimming at V came to 3 bases and at J to 5 bases, leaving 4 bases not matched to a gene. CDR3 length equals 15 residues. Germline V gene sequence: CDR1 MNHEY, CDR2 SMNVEV (reference sequence). CDR3 sequence (DNA): TGTGCCAGCAGTTTCCTACTAGCGGGAAACAATGAGCAGTTCTTC. This translates into CASSFLLAGNNEQFF.

The sample holds a few counts of this clonotype. The V gene is TRBV7-2, the J gene TRBJ1-5, with D hard to call. Germline CDR1 is SGHTA and CDR2 is FQGNSA. There are 13 residues in the CDR3. The V end lost 5 bases, the J end lost 7 bases, and 12 bases lay between the germline ends. The CDR3 spells CASSVLEGQPQHF. The CDR3 DNA reads as TGTGCCAGCAGCGTTCTCGAGGGCCAGCCCCAGCATTTT.

This clonotype was counted many times. The chain employs TRBV18 and TRBJ2-1; TRBD2 aligns across 12 bases. Germline assignment: CDR1 KGHSH and CDR2 LQKENI. CDR3 length: 15 amino acids. Unmatched junction bases numbered 3, after V lost 2 bases and J lost 7 bases. The CDR3 DNA is TGTGCCAGCTCACCAATAGGGACTAGCGGGAATGAGCAGTTCTTC. Its protein is CASSPIGTSGNEQFF.

This clonotype was found many times. The chain is built from TRBV15 and TRBJ2-1; no clear D. CDR1 and CDR2 (germline): LNHNV, YYDKDF (reference sequence). Trimming shortened V by 1 base and J by 4 bases, and 8 bases separated the two germline ends. The CDR3 consists of 14 residues. As DNA, the CDR3 is TGTGCCACCAGCAGAGGGAACACTTACAATGAGCAGTTCTTC. Its translation is CATSRGNTYNEQFF.